These 9 T cell receptor beta chains were sequenced from one sample in a study of T cells in Graves' hyperthyroidism and ophthalmopathy. The CDR3 regions of TCR beta were amplified from RNA transcripts. TCR CDR3 regions were first amplified by RT-PCR with HTBI primers. TCRdb analysed the multiplex PCR reads with MiXCR anew, one entry per CDR3 protein. Seen here are nearly 110,000 distinct CDR3 sequences, about a sixth observed once, and the top ten hold roughly 40%. The sequencing sample was made of blood. The source of these receptors is a woman in her 50s with Graves' hyperthyroidism.

Many counts were recorded for this clonotype. This chain connects TRBV18 to TRBJ2-7; no reliable D call. V lost 3 bases, J lost 2 bases, and 8 bases lay in between. CDR1 and CDR2 (germline): KGHSH, LQKENI. The CDR3 is 13 residues long. This CDR3 reads CASSPAVAYEQYF. CDR3 DNA sequence: TGTGCCAGCTCACCGGCGGTGGCCTACGAGCAGTACTTC.

The chain is built from TRBV28 and TRBJ1-1; possibly TRBD1 for D (6 bases). The germline V gene has CDR1 MDHEN and CDR2 SYDVKM. The V and J ends lost 3 bases and 2 bases respectively, with 16 bases between them. CDR3 length: 16 amino acids. CDR3 DNA: TGTGCCAGCAGTTTTGCCATCGGGACAACTAACACTGAAGCTTTCTTT. Amino acids: CASSFAIGTTNTEAFF.

This clonotype was counted between two and nine times. J is TRBJ1-2 and V is TRBV12-3 or TRBV12-4, with D possibly matching TRBD1 (5 bases). The V end lost 3 bases, the J end lost 8 bases, and 13 bases lay between the germline ends. The CDR3 runs to 13 residues. CDR3 sequence: CASSFTREQGYTF. CDR3 nucleotide sequence: TGTGCCAGCAGTTTTACCAGGGAGCAAGGCTACACCTTC.

This clonotype was counted ten times or more. The V call is TRBV7-9, the J call TRBJ2-3; D uncertain. This CDR3 contains 13 residues. CDR1 SEHNR and CDR2 FQNEAQ come from the germline V gene (reference sequence). The ends were cut back, 3 bases at V and 6 bases at J, with 10 bases in the middle. The CDR3 is CASSFTPLDTQYF. Here the CDR3 DNA reads TGTGCCAGCAGCTTCACCCCCCTTGATACGCAGTATTTT.

This clonotype showed up many times. This chain links TRBV6-1 with TRBJ1-2; unclear D gene. CDR3 length equals 15 residues. V was clipped by 1 base and J by 1 base, with 10 bases between them. Germline-derived CDR1 and CDR2 are MNHNS and SASEGT. CDR3 loop: CASSEGTTHNYGYTF. CDR3 sequence (DNA): TGTGCCAGCAGTGAAGGAACAACTCATAACTATGGCTACACCTTC.

Details on this clonotype: This may be a read error: a much more frequent sequence differs by one nucleotide. Because the CDR3's place on the DNA is in doubt, the DNA is left out and the CDR3 is given as listed by TCRdb. This chain joins TRBV7-2 and TRBJ1-1. Germline CDR1 and CDR2: SGHTA and FQGNSA. Both ends counted, the CDR3 spans 14 residues. This chain's CDR3 is CASSFVGSGTEALF.

Ten or more counts support this clonotype. V and J are TRBV7-8 and TRBJ2-1, with TRBD2 identical over 7 bases. CDR3 length equals 13 residues. The germline V gene has CDR1 SGHVS and CDR2 FQNEAQ. J lost 7 bases, V lost 7 bases, and 7 bases had no gene match. The CDR3 spells CASIDGAGNEQFF. CDR3 bases: TGTGCCAGCATCGACGGAGCGGGGAATGAGCAGTTCTTC.

The chain joins TRBV20-1 to TRBJ2-7, with TRBD2 identical over 8 bases. V lost 7 bases to trimming and J lost 2 bases; unmatched junction nucleotides: 4. Germline assignment: CDR1 DFQATT and CDR2 SNEGSKA (reference sequence). The CDR3 contains 12 residues. The CDR3 DNA sequence: TGCAGTGTCAGCGGGAGTGCCTACGAGCAGTACGTC. Amino acids: CSVSGSAYEQYV.

The V call is TRBV7-2, the J call TRBJ2-1, with D tentatively TRBD2 (5 bases). The ends were cut back, 1 base at V and 8 bases at J, with 18 bases in the middle. Per germline, CDR1 SGHTA and CDR2 FQGNSA. The CDR3 loop spans 16 amino acids. The CDR3 region is CASSLGILASVDEQFF. The CDR3 DNA is TGTGCCAGCAGCTTAGGGATTCTAGCTTCTGTAGATGAGCAGTTCTTC.